These 31 T cell receptor beta chains were sequenced from one sample in a study of response to subunit inactivated influenza vaccine. TCRdb reprocessed the RT-PCR reads with MiXCR, giving one entry per CDR3 protein. The data show 550,000 to 800,000 distinct CDR3 sequences, approximately 14% seen once. Sequencing was performed on PBMCs from blood, taken roughly 12 days after vaccination. The origin of the receptors is a man aged 50 to 60 who received an inactivated influenza vaccine.

This clonotype has a handful of counts. The rearrangement joins TRBV20-1 to TRBJ1-5; the D gene is possibly TRBD1 (6 bases). There are 14 residues in the CDR3. V dropped 5 bases and J dropped 1 base, with 12 bases sitting between them. The germline V gene has CDR1 DFQATT and CDR2 SNEGSKA (reference sequence). CDR3 in amino acids: CSAATGSSNQPQHF. The CDR3 DNA reads TGCAGTGCTGCCACAGGGTCCAGCAATCAGCCCCAGCATTTT.

This clonotype showed up many times. The V call is TRBV11-2, the J call TRBJ1-1; D uncertain. V was pared by 1 base and J by 1 base, with 22 bases between. The CDR3 contains 19 residues. Germline CDR1 SGHAT, CDR2 FQNNGV. CDR3 nucleotides: TGTGCCAGCAGCTTAGTCTTGGCAGGCTCTGCTTCTTCGAACACTGAAGCTTTCTTT. Its protein is CASSLVLAGSASSNTEAFF.

The V gene is TRBV27, the J gene TRBJ2-5; TRBD2 matches at 9 bases. Germline V CDR1 and CDR2: MNHEY, SMNVEV (reference sequence). J gave up 4 bases and V 3 bases, and 6 bases lay outside the gene matches. The CDR3 spans 15 residues. The CDR3 DNA follows: TGTGCCAGCAGTTTCGGCGGGGGGGCCTTAGAGACCCAGTACTTC. It encodes CASSFGGGALETQYF.

In its sample, this clonotype was seen a few times. This chain joins TRBV5-1 and TRBJ1-1; TRBD1 is a possible D gene (6 bases). The V end lost 3 bases, the J end lost 5 bases, and 11 bases lay between the germline ends. The germline CDR1 and CDR2 sequences are SGHRS and YFSETQ. The CDR3 contains 13 residues. CDR3 DNA sequence: TGCGCCAGCAGCTCTGGGACATTAACTGAAGCTTTCTTT. Translated: CASSSGTLTEAFF. Based on the CDR3 plus reference TRBV5-1 and TRBJ1-1, the full variable domain is KAGVTQTPRYLIKTRGQQVTLSCSPISGHRSVSWYQQTPGQGLQFLFEYFSETQRNKGNFPGRFSGRQFSNSRSEMNVSTLELGDSALYLCASSSGTLTEAFFGQGTRLTVV.

This clonotype was counted only a few times. V gene TRBV15 combines with J gene TRBJ2-6, with 8 bases lining up with TRBD1. V was pared by 3 bases and J by 0 bases, with 7 bases of the junction left unmatched. CDR3 length: 18 residues. From germline, CDR1 is LNHNV and CDR2 YYDKDF (reference sequence). CDR3 protein: CATSSWTGSRSGANVLTF. CDR3 bases: TGTGCCACCAGCAGCTGGACAGGGAGCCGCTCTGGGGCCAACGTCCTGACTTTC.

This clonotype turned up a few times. The V and J genes are TRBV7-8 and TRBJ2-3; 9 bases match TRBD1. J lost 5 bases, V lost 4 bases, and 10 bases had no gene match. The CDR3 has 16 residues. Germline values: CDR1 SGHVS, CDR2 FQNEAQ. Here the CDR3 reads CASSSEQGALVDTQYF. DNA of the CDR3: TGTGCCAGCAGCTCAGAACAGGGGGCTTTGGTAGATACGCAGTATTTT. Filled out from reference TRBV7-8 and TRBJ2-3, the complete variable domain reads GAGVSQSPRYKVAKRGQDVALRCDPISGHVSLFWYQQALGQGPEFLTYFQNEAQLDKSGLPSDRFFAERPEGSVSTLKIQRTQQEDSAVYLCASSSEQGALVDTQYFGPGTRLTVL.

V usage is TRBV20-1 and J usage is TRBJ2-3; D tentatively reads TRBD1 or TRBD2 (5 bases each). The CDR3 has 15 amino acids. Trimming stripped 1 base from V and 2 bases from J, with 13 bases between. Germline CDR1 DFQATT, CDR2 SNEGSKA (reference sequence). The CDR3 region is CSARGGSATTDTQYF. CDR3 bases: TGCAGTGCTAGAGGGGGGAGCGCAACCACAGATACGCAGTATTTT.

This clonotype has just a few counts. This chain uses TRBV7-2 with TRBJ2-5; 7 positions agree with TRBD1. V lost 5 bases to trimming and J lost 1 base; unmatched junction nucleotides: 10. This CDR3 has 16 amino acids. The germline V gene has CDR1 SGHTA and CDR2 FQGNSA. CDR3 protein: CASSLPRDSFQETQYF. The CDR3 DNA sequence: TGTGCCAGCAGCCTGCCTCGGGACAGCTTCCAAGAGACCCAGTACTTC.

This clonotype was counted between two and nine times. The rearrangement joins TRBV15 to TRBJ2-3, with 11 bases fitting TRBD2. The CDR3 contains 15 residues. Unmatched junction bases numbered 3, after V lost 2 bases and J lost 5 bases. Germline CDR1 LNHNV, CDR2 YYDKDF (reference sequence). The CDR3 sequence: CATSRLAGGGDTQYF. CDR3 in DNA: TGTGCCACCAGCAGACTAGCGGGAGGAGGAGATACGCAGTATTTT.

This clonotype was detected a few times. The chain couples TRBV25-1 to TRBJ1-5; D unclear. The CDR3 extends over 14 amino acids. The V gene lost 0 bases and the J gene lost 5 bases, with 8 bases spanning the gap. Germline V gene lookup returns CDR1 MGHDK and CDR2 SYGVNS. DNA of the CDR3: TGTGCCAGCAGTGAATACCGGGTCTATCAGCCCCAGCATTTT. Translated, it gives CASSEYRVYQPQHF.

The rearrangement uses TRBV20-1 and TRBJ2-1; 12 bases line up with TRBD2. The CDR3 runs 14 residues. The V gene's germline CDR1 is DFQATT and CDR2 SNEGSKA (reference sequence). V was pared by 4 bases and J by 2 bases, with 0 bases of the junction left unmatched. In DNA form, the CDR3 reads TGCAGTGCTACTAGCGGGAGGGCCTACAATGAGCAGTTCTTC. It yields the protein CSATSGRAYNEQFF.

This clonotype was found a few times. The chain couples TRBV12-3 or TRBV12-4 to TRBJ2-5; the D is unclear. The germline V and J ends were trimmed by 4 bases and 0 bases, with 6 bases remaining between them. The CDR3 sequence is 13 residues long. Here the CDR3 DNA reads TGTGCCAGCAGTTCCACCTACCAAGAGACCCAGTACTTC. Protein sequence: CASSSTYQETQYF.

The V call is TRBV14, the J call TRBJ2-7; 9 nucleotides match TRBD1. The CDR3 extends over 16 amino acids. The V and J ends lost 2 bases and 5 bases, in that order; junction bases with no gene match: 10. Germline V gene sequence: CDR1 SGHDN, CDR2 FVKESK. The CDR3 reads CASSQYPRDRVHEQYF. CDR3 DNA: TGTGCCAGCAGCCAATATCCCCGGGACAGGGTTCACGAGCAGTACTTC.

In regard to this clonotype: A much larger clone differs by one base, so this may be a read error. This chain uses TRBV3-1 with TRBJ2-3, with D tentatively TRBD2 (6 bases). Per the germline V gene, CDR1 is LGHDT and CDR2 is YNNKEL (reference sequence). The CDR3 consists of 17 residues. The CDR3 spells CASTQPGTSFSTDTQYF. In DNA form, the CDR3 reads TGTGCCAGCACCCAACCAGGGACTTCCTTTAGCACAGATACGCAGTATTTT.

Only a few counts were recorded for this clonotype. The V call is TRBV20-1, the J call TRBJ2-7, with unresolved D. The CDR3 extends over 13 amino acids. CDR1 DFQATT and CDR2 SNEGSKA come from the germline V gene (reference sequence). V was clipped by 0 bases and J by 4 bases, with 10 bases between them. DNA of the CDR3: TGCAGTGCTAGAGATAATAAAGTTTACGAGCAGTACTTC. It codes for CSARDNKVYEQYF.

The chain employs TRBV29-1 and TRBJ2-3; D unclear. There are 16 residues in the CDR3. Per the germline V gene, CDR1 is SQVTM and CDR2 is ANQGSEA. With 0 bases removed from V and 6 bases from J, the gap between germline ends came to 19 bases. As DNA, the CDR3 is TGCAGCGTTGAAGATCTTTCGAGGCGGTTCCGGGATACGCAGTATTTT. This encodes CSVEDLSRRFRDTQYF.

In this sample, this clonotype turned up a few times. The chain links TRBV4-3 to TRBJ2-2, with D perhaps TRBD2 (6 bases). Germline loops: CDR1 LGHNA, CDR2 YSLEER. V lost 0 bases and J lost 2, with 19 bases in between. The CDR3 spans 19 residues. CDR3 DNA sequence: TGCGCCAGCAGCCAAGATCGCGGGGTGGCCAGTAGAAACACCGGGGAGCTGTTTTTT. This sequence encodes CASSQDRGVASRNTGELFF.

This clonotype was seen many times. The chain links TRBV28 to TRBJ2-1; 9 bases match TRBD2. Germline CDR1 MDHEN, CDR2 SYDVKM. Germline trimming cut 6 bases from V and 2 bases from J; bases unmatched to any gene: 2. The CDR3 is made up of 14 amino acids. CDR3 sequence (DNA): TGTGCCAGCAGAGCGGGAGGAACCTACAATGAGCAGTTCTTC. This sequence encodes CASRAGGTYNEQFF.

This clonotype was detected a few times. CDR3: CASSSPGQGVEKLFF. CDR3 DNA: TGTGCCAGCAGCTCACCGGGACAGGGGGTTGAAAAACTGTTTTTT. The rearrangement links TRBV11-2 to TRBJ1-4, with 11 bases aligning to TRBD1. CDR1 is SGHAT and CDR2 is FQNNGV in the germline V gene. The CDR3 extends over 15 amino acids. V lost 4 bases to trimming and J lost 7 bases; unmatched junction nucleotides: 5.

This clonotype turned up a few times. The chain's CDR3 is CASSEYLSGEEETQYF. The CDR3 DNA reads as TGTGCCAGCAGTGAATATCTCTCGGGGGAGGAAGAGACCCAGTACTTC. The rearrangement uses TRBV25-1 and TRBJ2-5; D is possibly TRBD2 (6 bases). This CDR3 region has 16 residues. Trimming removed 0 bases at V and 3 bases at J, with 14 bases between. From germline, CDR1 is MGHDK and CDR2 SYGVNS.

The gene calls are TRBV10-3 and TRBJ2-1; D unclear. The V end was cut by 2 bases, the J end by 9 bases, with 14 bases between. The CDR3 consists of 14 residues. Germline values: CDR1 ENHRY, CDR2 SYGVKD. The CDR3 sequence: CAISEPPLAGEQFF. CDR3 nucleotides: TGTGCCATCAGTGAGCCCCCGCTGGCTGGTGAGCAGTTCTTC.

The table lists this clonotype with a few counts. V is TRBV4-3 and J is TRBJ2-7, with D possibly matching TRBD2 (5 bases). Germline-derived CDR1 and CDR2 are LGHNA and YSLEER. V was shortened by 4 bases and J by 4 bases, with 20 bases between the two germline ends. The CDR3 is 16 residues long. The CDR3 region has the DNA TGCGCCAGCAGCCCGGGTGGGCGCGGGCACATTTACGAGCAGTACTTC. Its translation: CASSPGGRGHIYEQYF.

The rearrangement links TRBV20-1 to TRBJ2-1; 10 bases match TRBD1. Germline V gene lookup returns CDR1 DFQATT and CDR2 SNEGSKA (reference sequence). CDR3 length: 15 residues. V lost 6 bases and J lost 8; bases outside the gene matches: 13. The CDR3 protein is CSAPRRDRGSDEQFF. CDR3 nucleotides: TGCAGTGCCCCCCGCCGGGACAGGGGAAGTGATGAGCAGTTCTTC.

This clonotype was found a few times. In DNA, the CDR3 is TGTGCCAGCAGCTTAGATTGGTTTGGCTCTACCAATGAGCAGTTCTTC. Its protein product is CASSLDWFGSTNEQFF. The chain is built from TRBV11-2 and TRBJ2-1; D unresolved. Trimming left V 0 bases short and J 6 bases short, with 15 bases between. Per germline, CDR1 SGHAT and CDR2 FQNNGV. CDR3 size: 16 residues.

The rearrangement links TRBV11-2 to TRBJ2-1; 7 bases fit TRBD1. Trimming removed 7 bases from V and 0 bases from J; junction bases left unmatched: 15. The germline V gene encodes CDR1 SGHAT and CDR2 FQNNGV. The CDR3 has 18 amino acids. The CDR3 reads CASTLKAPDRVSYNEQFF. CDR3 nucleotides: TGTGCCAGCACCCTCAAAGCCCCCGACAGGGTCTCCTACAATGAGCAGTTCTTC.

This chain connects TRBV6-5 to TRBJ1-2; 7 bases are a match to TRBD1. The V gene end was trimmed by 2 bases and the J gene end by 8 bases; junction bases not matched to a gene: 8. The V gene's germline CDR1 is MNHEY and CDR2 SVGAGI. The CDR3 runs 14 residues. CDR3 loop: CASSYPDRSGGYTF. The CDR3 DNA reads TGTGCCAGCAGTTACCCGGACAGGTCAGGGGGCTACACCTTC.

The V and J genes are TRBV20-1 and TRBJ1-5; D possibly corresponds to TRBD1 (5 bases). V was pared by 3 bases and J by 0 bases, with 9 bases between. CDR1 is DFQATT and CDR2 is SNEGSKA in the germline V gene (reference sequence). CDR3 size: 14 residues. In DNA form, the CDR3 reads TGCAGTGCTAGCGCCGGGGCTAGCAATCAGCCCCAGCATTTT. This gives the protein CSASAGASNQPQHF.

The chain links TRBV15 to TRBJ2-6, with 8 bases fitting TRBD1. The CDR3 totals 18 residues. Looked up from germline, CDR1 is LNHNV and CDR2 is YYDKDF (reference sequence). J gave up 0 bases and V 4 bases, and 8 bases lay outside the gene matches. The DNA for the CDR3 is TGTGCCACCAGCAAGGACAGGGCCTCTATCTCTGGGGCCAACGTCCTGACTTTC. Encoded protein: CATSKDRASISGANVLTF.

This clonotype was detected ten times or more. The V and J genes are TRBV5-1 and TRBJ2-2, with no clear D. CDR3 length: 16 residues. Germline CDR1 reads SGHRS; CDR2 reads YFSETQ. V was cut by 0 bases and J by 1 base, with 10 bases left in between. The CDR3 bases are TGCGCCAGCAGCTTGGTCGGCGGAGAGAACACCGGGGAGCTGTTTTTT. Translating it yields CASSLVGGENTGELFF.

This chain links TRBV7-2 with TRBJ1-2, with D uncertain. The CDR3 length is 14 residues. V lost 2 bases and J lost 2, with 9 bases in between. CDR1 is SGHTA, CDR2 FQGNSA, per germline. CDR3: CASSLQLGNYGYTF. Here the CDR3 DNA reads TGTGCCAGCAGCTTACAGCTAGGGAACTATGGCTACACCTTC.

The chain employs TRBV20-1 and TRBJ1-2, with 7 bases matching TRBD1. Looked up from germline, CDR1 is DFQATT and CDR2 is SNEGSKA (reference sequence). The V and J ends lost 3 bases and 0 bases, in that order; junction bases with no gene match: 7. This CDR3 spans 15 amino acids. The CDR3 DNA reads TGCAGTGCTAGGGCTCGCGGACAGGCTAACTATGGCTACACCTTC. It yields the protein CSARARGQANYGYTF.